Listed below are T cell receptor beta chains from one sample, sequenced in a study of T cells after yellow fever vaccination. One entry per CDR3 protein results from TCRdb running MiXCR on the 5' RACE reads. The repertoire holds 450,000 to 550,000 distinct CDR3 sequences, with 20% to 25% as singletons. This material consisted of PBMCs, taken 21 days after the first yellow fever vaccination. These TCRs come from a man between 18 and 35 years old who received the YFV17D yellow fever vaccine. CDR3s include the opening cysteine and the closing phenylalanine or tryptophan. Each record gives: D gene, V gene, clone size, J gene, CDR3 DNA, CDR3 protein. The D gene is left open where the match is weak. Not every row has a clone size; where given, it reads once, few, many or a size class.

>NA|TRBV20-1|many|TRBJ1-2
TGCAGTGCTAGAAACAACGACTATGGCTACACCTTC
CSARNNDYGYTF
>TRBD2|TRBV9|NA|TRBJ2-3
TGTGCCAGCAGCGCCCTAGCGGGGGGGCATTCAGATACGCAGTATTTT
CASSALAGGHSDTQYF
>NA|TRBV5-1|few|TRBJ2-1
TGCGCCAGCAGCTGGTCGTCCGGAAATGAGCAGTTCTTC
CASSWSSGNEQFF
>NA|TRBV6-2/TRBV6-3|NA|TRBJ2-5
TGTGCCAGCAGAGAAGGTTTACTCCGCCATACGACCCAGTACTTC
CASREGLLRHTTQYF
>NA|TRBV6-5|NA|TRBJ2-5
TGTGCCAGCAGTTACTCGACCGGACACCAAGAGACCCAGTACTTC
CASSYSTGHQETQYF
>TRBD2|TRBV12-3/TRBV12-4|few|TRBJ2-3
TGTGCCAGCAGTTTAGGGCAGCGGGGGAGCAGCACAGATACGCAGTATTTT
CASSLGQRGSSTDTQYF
>NA|TRBV28|NA|TRBJ1-1
TGTGCCAGCAGTGAAGGCAGTGGCACTGAAGCTTTCTTT
CASSEGSGTEAFF
>TRBD2|TRBV20-1|few|TRBJ2-5
TGCAGCAAACTAGCGGGGGCTCAAGAGACCCAGTACTTC
CSKLAGAQETQYF
>TRBD1|TRBV12-3/TRBV12-4|NA|TRBJ1-5
TGTGCCAGCACCTCGGACAGGCGAATGTGGCCCCAGCATTTT
CASTSDRRMWPQHF
>TRBD2|TRBV4-3|few|TRBJ2-5
TGCGCCAGCAGCCAAGACGCGGGGAGGGTGGAGACCCAGTACTTC
CASSQDAGRVETQYF
>NA|TRBV14|NA|TRBJ2-7
TGTGCCAGTCGGGACACCAGCTTCCGTTACGAGCAGTACTTC
CASRDTSFRYEQYF
>NA|TRBV20-1|few|TRBJ1-4
TGCAGTGCTAGAGATCTGGCAGGGGATCACGAAAAACTGTTTTTT
CSARDLAGDHEKLFF
>NA|TRBV6-1|few|TRBJ1-1
TGTGCCAGCAACCTACAGGCTACGAACACTGAAGCTTTCTTT
CASNLQATNTEAFF
>TRBD1|TRBV12-3/TRBV12-4|NA|TRBJ1-5
TGTGCCAGCAGTCCCGGACAGGGGGTGGATCAGCCCCAGCATTTT
CASSPGQGVDQPQHF
>TRBD1|TRBV29-1|NA|TRBJ2-7
TGCAGCGTTGCAGGACAGGGTGGGCCCTACGAGCAGTACTTC
CSVAGQGGPYEQYF
>NA|TRBV19|NA|TRBJ1-1
TGTGCCAGTAGTATGACGAGGGTGGGCGGTGAAGCTTTCTTT
CASSMTRVGGEAFF
>TRBD2|TRBV5-1|NA|TRBJ2-5
TGCGCCAGTAGGCGGGGGGTAGAGACCCAGTACTTC
CASRRGVETQYF
>TRBD1|TRBV27|NA|TRBJ2-7
TGTGCCAGCAGACATACAGGGGGCGAGCAGTACTTC
CASRHTGGEQYF
>TRBD1|TRBV19|NA|TRBJ1-1
TGTGCCAGTAGTATATCCGGGACAGGAGGCGCTTTCTTT
CASSISGTGGAFF
>NA|TRBV12-3/TRBV12-4|NA|TRBJ1-2
TGTGCCAGCGGGGGGGTGGGAACAGGGCTGGGGGGCTACACCTTC
CASGGVGTGLGGYTF
>NA|TRBV7-2|NA|TRBJ2-1
TGTGCCAGCAGCTTAGGAGGGTCAGAATACAATGAGCAGTTCTTC
CASSLGGSEYNEQFF
>NA|TRBV5-1|NA|TRBJ1-6
TGCGCCAGCACCCCCGCCGGGGGGCTAGATTCACCCCTCCACTTT
CASTPAGGLDSPLHF
>NA|TRBV4-2|few|TRBJ2-1
TGTGCCAGCAGCCAAGATTGGGGGGCCCCCTACAATGAGCAGTTCTTC
CASSQDWGAPYNEQFF
>TRBD2|TRBV4-3|NA|TRBJ2-3
TGCGCCAGCAGCCAAGTATTCGGGGGGATCACAGATACGCAGTATTTT
CASSQVFGGITDTQYF
>NA|TRBV2|NA|TRBJ2-3
TGTGCCAGCTCAGGGGAGGTGACAGATACGCAGTATTTT
CASSGEVTDTQYF
>NA|TRBV19|few|TRBJ1-1
TGTGCCAGTAGTATAGATCGGGTGACCTTGAACACTGAAGCTTTCTTT
CASSIDRVTLNTEAFF
>NA|TRBV4-3|NA|TRBJ1-1
TGCGCCAGCAGCCAAGATAGGGGGGCAGATGAAGCTTTCTTT
CASSQDRGADEAFF
>TRBD1|TRBV12-3/TRBV12-4|many|TRBJ2-1
TGTGCCAGCAGCTCGACAGGGGGTTGGGTACGCAATGAGCAGTTCTTC
CASSSTGGWVRNEQFF
>TRBD1|TRBV15|few|TRBJ2-7
TGTGCCACCAGCAGAGACGGACAGGGGGCCCCCAAGCAGTACTTC
CATSRDGQGAPKQYF
>NA|TRBV4-1|NA|TRBJ2-1
TGCGCCAGCAGCCACCAGGGTAATGAGCAGTTCTTC
CASSHQGNEQFF
>NA|TRBV11-2|few|TRBJ1-2
TGTGCCAGCAGCTTACTCTCCGGAGAAGTTTTGTATGGCTACACCTTC
CASSLLSGEVLYGYTF
>TRBD1|TRBV18|NA|TRBJ1-1
TGTGCCAGCTCAGCGGGACAGCCTCCCACTGAAGCTTTCTTT
CASSAGQPPTEAFF
>NA|TRBV30|NA|TRBJ1-5
TGTGCCTGGAGTGTAAGCAGGGCCATGGGGGGCAATCAGCCCCAGCATTTT
CAWSVSRAMGGNQPQHF
>TRBD2|TRBV4-1|once|TRBJ2-5
TGCGCCAGCAGCCAAGTTTTAGCGGGAGCCGCCCAAGAGACCCAGTACTTC
CASSQVLAGAAQETQYF
>NA|TRBV4-1|few|TRBJ2-3
TGCGCCAGCAGCCGGGGAAGAGTGATCACAGATACGCAGTATTTT
CASSRGRVITDTQYF
>NA|TRBV11-2|few|TRBJ2-2
TGTGCCAGCAGCAACCGAGGGGCAGGGAACACCGGGGAGCTGTTTTTT
CASSNRGAGNTGELFF
>NA|TRBV29-1|many|TRBJ2-2
TGCAGCGTTGATCCCTCTCAGGGTGGAACCGGGGAGCTGTTTTTT
CSVDPSQGGTGELFF
>NA|TRBV25-1|NA|TRBJ2-5
TGTGCCAGCAGTGAATATGAGGGAGAGACCCAGTACTTC
CASSEYEGETQYF
>NA|TRBV20-1|NA|TRBJ2-2
TGCAGTGCTAGATCCGGGGAGCTGTTTTTT
CSARSGELFF
>NA|TRBV6-2/TRBV6-3|NA|TRBJ1-1
TGTGCCAGCCTCGCAGGGGCAGCCACTGAAGCTTTCTTT
CASLAGAATEAFF
>NA|TRBV6-2/TRBV6-3|NA|TRBJ2-2
TGTGCCAGCAGTTACTCGGCAGGTGCGAACACCGGGGAGCTGTTTTTT
CASSYSAGANTGELFF
>NA|TRBV14|few|TRBJ2-7
TGTGCCAGCAGCCGGGGAGGCACCCACTACGAGCAGTACTTC
CASSRGGTHYEQYF
>TRBD2|TRBV12-3/TRBV12-4|few|TRBJ2-1
TGTGCCAGCAGTTTAGAGGTCTTAGCGGGGGGGGCATATGAGCAGTTCTTC
CASSLEVLAGGAYEQFF
>NA|TRBV13|NA|TRBJ2-5
TGTGCCAGCAGCTCCCCCGCAGGGGGGAAAGAGACCCAGTACTTC
CASSSPAGGKETQYF
>NA|TRBV24-1|NA|TRBJ1-1
TGTGCCACCAGTGAGAGGGACACTGAAGCTTTCTTT
CATSERDTEAFF
>NA|TRBV2|NA|TRBJ2-5
TGTGCCAGCAGTGGGAGGGCACGACAAGAGACCCAGTACTTC
CASSGRARQETQYF
>TRBD2|TRBV13|NA|TRBJ2-1
TGTGCCAGCAGCCCGGAGCTAGCGGGGGGCGACGGGAATGAGCAGTTCTTC
CASSPELAGGDGNEQFF
>NA|TRBV7-2|once|TRBJ2-3
TGTGCCGCACAGGGTAGCACAGATACGCAGTATTTT
CAAQGSTDTQYF
>TRBD1|TRBV7-9|many|TRBJ1-1
TGTGCCAGCAGCCCCGGACAGGGTCGGACTGAAGCTTTCTTT
CASSPGQGRTEAFF
>NA|TRBV5-6|NA|TRBJ2-3
TGTGCCAGCAGCTCCCCGATAAATACGCAGTATTTT
CASSSPINTQYF
>NA|TRBV18|NA|TRBJ2-1
TGTGCCAGCTCACCACTCCCTAATGAGCAGTTCTTC
CASSPLPNEQFF
>NA|TRBV28|few|TRBJ2-3
TGTGCCAGCAGTTTAGGGAATTCAATCACAGATACGCAGTATTTT
CASSLGNSITDTQYF
>NA|TRBV6-2/TRBV6-3|few|TRBJ2-1
TGTGCCAGCAACCTGGGACGGAATGAGCAGTTCTTC
CASNLGRNEQFF
>NA|TRBV12-3/TRBV12-4|NA|TRBJ2-5
TGTGCCAGCACCTCCGAGGGGGGAAAGGTGTACTTC
CASTSEGGKVYF